The 26 T cell receptor beta chains below all came from one sample that was sequenced in a study of cytomegalovirus exposure and HLA in healthy donors. This table comes from immunoSEQ multiplex PCR, and its TCRdb copy is limited to in-frame clones, with some not included. In the table there are over 100,000 clones, about 95% of which are singletons. The sequencing sample was made of PBMCs. The receptors here all came from a woman aged 18 to 35 in good health and CMV-seronegative.

This clone was found once. The gene calls are TRBV7-2 and TRBJ2-4; possibly TRBD2 for D (5 bases). Germline V lookup: CDR1 SGHTA, CDR2 FQGNSA. The CDR3 is made up of 17 amino acids. Trimming pared 1 base from V and 1 base from J, leaving 14 bases between. The CDR3 region is CASSLVAGADAKNIQYF. In DNA form, the CDR3 reads TGTGCCAGCAGCTTAGTGGCGGGCGCTGATGCCAAAAACATTCAGTACTTC. Full variable domain (outside the CDR3, taken from reference TRBV7-2 and TRBJ2-4): GAGVSQSPSNKVTEKGKDVELRCDPISGHTALYWYRQSLGQGLEFLIYFQGNSAPDKSGLPSDRFSAERTGGSVSTLTIQRTQQEDSAVYLCASSLVAGADAKNIQYFGAGTRLSVL.

The rearrangement joins TRBV11-2 to TRBJ2-3; D not resolved. CDR3 length equals 14 residues. Germline values: CDR1 SGHAT, CDR2 FQNNGV. V lost 2 bases and J lost 2, with 8 bases in between. The CDR3 DNA reads as TGTGCCAGCAGCTTAATTTCACACACAGATACGCAGTATTTT. This codes for CASSLISHTDTQYF.

The rearrangement links TRBV11-2 to TRBJ2-7; maybe TRBD2 (6 bases). V lost 4 bases and J 0 bases, leaving 13 bases between the germline ends. The CDR3 has 15 amino acids. CDR1 SGHAT and CDR2 FQNNGV come from the germline V gene. CDR3 coding DNA: TGTGCCAGCAGCTACCGGTTAGCGGTCTCCTACGAGCAGTACTTC. Its protein product is CASSYRLAVSYEQYF. Using reference TRBV11-2 and TRBJ2-7 for the parts outside the CDR3, the full variable domain is EAGVAQSPRYKIIEKRQSVAFWCNPISGHATLYWYQQILGQGPKLLIQFQNNGVVDDSQLPKDRFSAERLKGVDSTLKIQPAKLEDSAVYLCASSYRLAVSYEQYFGPGTRLTVT.

The genes are TRBV7-2 and TRBJ2-7, with a tentative D call TRBD1 (5 bases). V lost 1 base and J lost 1, with 11 bases in between. The CDR3 is 15 residues long. Per the germline V gene, CDR1 is SGHTA and CDR2 is FQGNSA. The DNA for the CDR3 is TGTGCCAGCAGCTTAGTCTTATCAGGGTCCTACGAGCAGTACTTC. This sequence encodes CASSLVLSGSYEQYF.

The gene calls are TRBV19 and TRBJ2-4; TRBD2 might be the D (6 bases). Germline loops: CDR1 LNHDA, CDR2 SQIVND (reference sequence). V gave up 9 bases and J gave up 8 bases, with 20 bases separating them. This CDR3 spans 14 amino acids. The CDR3 DNA reads as TGTGCCAGCAATGGGGCGGGACGGCAGGACATTCAGTACTTC. Protein: CASNGAGRQDIQYF.

The chain carries TRBV7-2 and TRBJ1-4, with a tentative D call TRBD1 (5 bases). Deletions cut 5 bases from V and 4 bases from J, with 14 bases between. The CDR3 contains 15 residues. CDR1 SGHTA and CDR2 FQGNSA come from the germline V gene. DNA for the CDR3: TGTGCCAGCAGCACCGCAGGGACTTTTAATGAAAAACTGTTTTTT. This codes for CASSTAGTFNEKLFF.

The rearrangement joins TRBV30 to TRBJ2-2; maybe TRBD2 (6 bases). Germline V gene sequence: CDR1 GTSNPN, CDR2 SVGIG (reference sequence). Trimming removed 0 bases at V and 12 bases at J, with 20 bases between. The CDR3 totals 15 residues. The CDR3 here is CAWSVGGSSAGKLFF. DNA of the CDR3: TGTGCCTGGAGTGTCGGAGGGAGCAGTGCTGGGAAGCTGTTTTTT.

V is TRBV7-9 and J is TRBJ2-2; maybe TRBD1 (5 bases). Germline assignment: CDR1 SEHNR and CDR2 FQNEAQ (reference sequence). The CDR3 covers 16 residues. The V end was cut by 4 bases, the J end by 6 bases, with 18 bases between. CDR3 protein: CASSSEWAGLSGELFF. The CDR3 DNA is TGTGCCAGCAGCTCCGAATGGGCAGGGCTTTCCGGGGAGCTGTTTTTT.

Only a few counts were recorded for this clone. The V call is TRBV5-1, the J call TRBJ2-3, with TRBD1 as a possible D gene (5 bases). The CDR3 loop spans 14 amino acids. Trimming removed 0 bases at V and 4 bases at J, with 9 bases between. The V gene's germline CDR1 is SGHRS and CDR2 YFSETQ. In nucleotides, the CDR3 is TGCGCCAGCAGCTTGGAACTGGGGCCAGATACGCAGTATTTT. Translation gives CASSLELGPDTQYF.

V gene TRBV11-2 combines with J gene TRBJ1-2, with TRBD1 as a possible D gene (6 bases). Trimming removed 0 bases from V and 2 bases from J, with 13 bases in between. The CDR3 covers 16 residues. Germline values: CDR1 SGHAT, CDR2 FQNNGV. The CDR3 DNA reads TGTGCCAGCAGCTTAGATCCGATAACAGGGAACTATGGCTACACCTTC. It encodes CASSLDPITGNYGYTF.

This sequence joins TRBV5-6 and TRBJ2-1, with 7 bases fitting TRBD1. This CDR3 has 14 residues. Per the germline V gene, CDR1 is SGHDT and CDR2 is YYEEEE. The trim removed 7 bases at V and 3 bases at J, leaving 7 bases unmatched. The chain's CDR3 is CASQWTGLYNEQFF. For the CDR3, the DNA is TGTGCCAGCCAGTGGACAGGCCTCTACAATGAGCAGTTCTTC.

The chain employs TRBV19 and TRBJ1-5, with D possibly matching TRBD1 (6 bases). V was shortened by 10 bases and J by 6 bases, with 34 bases between the two germline ends. CDR1 is LNHDA, CDR2 SQIVND, per germline (reference sequence). The CDR3 is made up of 19 amino acids. The CDR3 is CATGAGEGYGTLKSQPQHF. In DNA, the CDR3 is TGTGCCACTGGGGCAGGGGAGGGATATGGAACTCTTAAAAGTCAGCCCCAGCATTTT. Based on the CDR3 plus reference TRBV19 and TRBJ1-5, the full variable domain is DGGITQSPKYLFRKEGQNVTLSCEQNLNHDAMYWYRQDPGQGLRLIYYSQIVNDFQKGDIAEGYSVSREKKESFPLTVTSAQKNPTAFYLCATGAGEGYGTLKSQPQHFGDGTRLSIL.

The chain is built from TRBV7-2 and TRBJ1-3; 7 nucleotides match TRBD1. CDR1 is SGHTA and CDR2 is FQGNSA in the germline V gene. The length of the CDR3 is 14 residues. J was trimmed by 6 bases and V by 5 bases; bases with no gene match: 7. The CDR3 is CASSATGSANTIYF. The DNA for the CDR3 is TGTGCCAGCAGCGCGACAGGGTCGGCAAACACCATATATTTT.

As DNA, the CDR3 is TGTGCCAGCAGTTCAGGTGAATTGGGTGGCTATGGCTACACCTTC. Protein: CASSSGELGGYGYTF. The V call is TRBV9, the J call TRBJ1-2; no clear D gene. The CDR3 length is 15 residues. Germline-derived CDR1 and CDR2 are SGDLS and YYNGEE. V lost 5 bases and J lost 4, with 18 bases in between.

The CDR3 loop is CASSGTAGLGAYNEQFF. CDR3 nucleotides: TGTGCCAGCAGCGGGACTGCTGGATTAGGGGCCTACAATGAGCAGTTCTTC. This sequence joins TRBV7-6 and TRBJ2-1, with a possible D match to TRBD2 (6 bases). V was clipped by 5 bases and J by 2 bases, with 19 bases between them. The CDR3 spans 17 residues. Germline V gives CDR1 SGHVS, CDR2 FNYEAQ.

The chain has TRBV5-4 and TRBJ2-7; D may be TRBD1 (5 bases). In germline, CDR1 is SGHNT, CDR2 YYREEE (reference sequence). V was cut by 10 bases and J by 3 bases, with 20 bases left in between. There are 14 residues in the CDR3. CDR3: CARRWGHLFYEQYF. In DNA form, the CDR3 reads TGTGCCCGCCGTTGGGGCCATCTTTTCTACGAGCAGTACTTC.

The chain joins TRBV27 to TRBJ2-5; tentative D call: TRBD2 (5 bases). The germline gives CDR1 MNHEY, CDR2 SMNVEV (reference sequence). With 4 bases removed from V and 5 bases from J, the gap between germline ends came to 11 bases. The CDR3 runs to 13 residues. CDR3 in amino acids: CASSSERLETQYF. The CDR3, as DNA: TGTGCCAGCAGTTCCGAGCGGTTGGAGACCCAGTACTTC.

The V call is TRBV5-1, the J call TRBJ1-1; 10 bases map to TRBD1. J lost 7 bases, V lost 4 bases, and 7 bases had no gene match. The germline CDR1 and CDR2 sequences are SGHRS and YFSETQ. CDR3 length equals 14 residues. CDR3 amino acids: CASSQEGQGDEAFF. CDR3 bases: TGCGCCAGCAGCCAAGAAGGACAGGGGGATGAAGCTTTCTTT.

This clone was seen just once. The rearrangement links TRBV5-1 to TRBJ1-6, with 9 bases that match TRBD1. The CDR3 loop spans 15 amino acids. V shed 6 bases and J 6 bases; nucleotides not matched to a gene: 7. Germline V gene sequence: CDR1 SGHRS, CDR2 YFSETQ. CDR3 amino acids: CASKDRGRPNSPLHF. In nucleotides, the CDR3 is TGCGCCAGCAAGGACAGGGGCCGTCCTAATTCACCCCTCCACTTT. Complete variable domain (other parts from reference TRBV5-1 and TRBJ1-6): KAGVTQTPRYLIKTRGQQVTLSCSPISGHRSVSWYQQTPGQGLQFLFEYFSETQRNKGNFPGRFSGRQFSNSRSEMNVSTLELGDSALYLCASKDRGRPNSPLHFGNGTRLTVT.

The rearrangement joins TRBV10-2 to TRBJ2-2; 14 bases agree with TRBD2. The CDR3 spans 15 residues. The V gene's germline CDR1 is WSHSY and CDR2 SAAADI. V was pared by 8 bases and J by 6 bases, with 5 bases of the junction left unmatched. The CDR3 spells CASGGTSGSSGELFF. The CDR3 DNA sequence: TGCGCCAGCGGGGGGACTAGCGGGAGTTCCGGGGAGCTGTTTTTT.

The CDR3 region has the DNA TGTGCCACCACACCCCAGGGAGGACAGGGGTCCGAGCAGTACTTC. Translated: CATTPQGGQGSEQYF. V gene TRBV7-9 combines with J gene TRBJ2-7; 9 bases agree with TRBD1. V was clipped by 10 bases and J by 6 bases; unmatched bases: 16. CDR1 is SEHNR and CDR2 is FQNEAQ in the germline V gene (reference sequence). The CDR3 totals 15 residues. The variable domain in full, completed from reference TRBV7-9 and TRBJ2-7, reads DTGVSQNPRHKITKRGQNVTFRCDPISEHNRLYWYRQTLGQGPEFLTYFQNEAQLEKSRLLSDRFSAERPKGSFSTLEIQRTEQGDSAMYLCATTPQGGQGSEQYFGPGTRLTVT.

V usage is TRBV5-4 and J usage is TRBJ2-3; 8 bases agree with TRBD1. The CDR3 is 14 amino acids. Germline V gives CDR1 SGHNT, CDR2 YYREEE (reference sequence). The V gene end was trimmed by 0 bases and the J gene end by 4 bases; junction bases not matched to a gene: 1. The CDR3 loop is CASSLGQGPDTQYF. CDR3 nucleotide sequence: TGTGCCAGCAGCTTGGGACAGGGGCCAGATACGCAGTATTTT.

The J gene is TRBJ1-5, the V gene TRBV6-1; D gene uncertain. V lost 6 bases, J lost 6 bases, and 18 bases lay in between. The CDR3 sequence is 15 residues long. In germline, CDR1 is MNHNS, CDR2 SASEGT. The CDR3 DNA follows: TGTGCCAGCAGCCCCGGGAGAGACCTTCGTCAGCCCCAGCATTTT. It yields the protein CASSPGRDLRQPQHF.

The chain joins TRBV5-1 to TRBJ2-1; 7 bases agree with TRBD1. Unmatched junction bases numbered 9, after V lost 4 bases and J lost 5 bases. The CDR3 covers 15 residues. The germline V gene encodes CDR1 SGHRS and CDR2 YFSETQ. This chain's CDR3 is CASSISGTVHNEQFF. In DNA form, the CDR3 reads TGCGCCAGCAGCATTTCCGGGACAGTCCACAATGAGCAGTTCTTC.

The V and J genes are TRBV29-1 and TRBJ1-2; D is perhaps TRBD1 (6 bases). The CDR3 has 13 residues. Trimming cost V 3 bases and J 4 bases, with 12 bases left between them. Per germline, CDR1 SQVTM and CDR2 ANQGSEA. The CDR3 sequence is CSVDWGRAYGYTF. The CDR3 nucleotides read TGCAGCGTTGATTGGGGGCGCGCCTATGGCTACACCTTC.

The chain uses TRBV28 and TRBJ1-5, with 9 bases lining up with TRBD1. The CDR3 totals 14 residues. Germline V gives CDR1 MDHEN, CDR2 SYDVKM. Trimming cost V 5 bases and J 3 bases; bases outside gene matches: 2. CDR3 loop: CASSGDRDNQPQHF. CDR3 nucleotides: TGTGCCAGCAGTGGGGACAGGGACAATCAGCCCCAGCATTTT.